Listed below are T cell receptor beta chains from one sample, sequenced in a study of blood T cell repertoires in COVID-19. The protocol was immunoSEQ multiplex PCR, while the TCRdb copy is restricted to in-frame clones and leaves out a portion. Of approximately 290,000 clones in the sample, about 89% were seen once. The sample consisted of peripheral blood. These receptors were collected from a woman aged 25 to 39 with COVID-19, enrolled during active disease. CDR3s include the opening cysteine and the closing phenylalanine or tryptophan. The D gene is left open where the match is weak. Only some rows state a clone size, as once, few, many or a class for expanded clones.

d_gene	v_gene	j_gene	abundance	CDR3aa	CDR3nt
TRBD2	TRBV14	TRBJ2-1	once	CASSQKTGLAGPADEQFF	TGTGCCAGCAGCCAAAAAACAGGACTAGCGGGACCCGCCGATGAGCAGTTCTTC
TRBD2	TRBV18	TRBJ2-3	once	CASSPVLAGGTDTQYF	TGTGCCAGCTCACCCGTACTAGCGGGCGGCACAGATACGCAGTATTTT
NA	TRBV10-1	TRBJ1-1	NA	CASSESNTYTEAFF	TGCGCCAGCAGTGAGTCGAACACCTACACTGAAGCTTTCTTT
TRBD1	TRBV5-6	TRBJ1-2	NA	CASSAGQNLYGYTF	TGTGCCAGCAGCGCGGGACAGAATCTCTATGGCTACACCTTC
TRBD1	TRBV6-1	TRBJ1-5	NA	CASSEVGQGGNQPQHF	TGTGCCAGCAGTGAAGTGGGTCAGGGGGGAAATCAGCCCCAGCATTTT
TRBD2	TRBV5-4	TRBJ2-3	NA	CASSRRPSGTFTDTQYF	TGTGCCAGCAGCCGGCGGCCTAGCGGGACATTCACAGATACGCAGTATTTT
TRBD2	TRBV3-1/TRBV3-2	TRBJ2-3	few	CASSQGLAGEFTDTQYF	TGTGCCAGCAGCCAAGGTCTAGCGGGAGAGTTCACAGATACGCAGTATTTT
NA	TRBV7-6	TRBJ2-1	NA	CASSLETGSGNEQFF	TGTGCCAGCAGCTTAGAAACCGGGTCGGGCAATGAGCAGTTCTTC
TRBD2	TRBV19	TRBJ2-7	NA	CASSIGLAGAASYEQYF	TGTGCCAGTAGTATCGGTCTAGCGGGAGCGGCATCCTACGAGCAGTACTTC
TRBD1	TRBV19	TRBJ1-2	NA	CASSDTGVYDGYTF	TGTGCCAGTAGCGACACAGGGGTGTACGATGGCTACACCTTC
TRBD2	TRBV18	TRBJ2-2	NA	CASSPRGVNTGELFF	TGTGCCAGCTCACCTCGGGGGGTGAACACCGGGGAGCTGTTTTTT
NA	TRBV12-3/TRBV12-4	TRBJ1-1	NA	CASSFRGLEAFF	TGTGCCAGCAGTTTTAGGGGCCTTGAAGCTTTCTTT
NA	TRBV18	TRBJ2-7	NA	CASSPPRGGAYEQYF	TGTGCCAGCTCACCACCGAGAGGGGGGGCCTACGAGCAGTACTTC
NA	TRBV5-1	TRBJ2-5	NA	CASSLDGVQETQYF	TGCGCCAGCAGCTTGGACGGAGTCCAAGAGACCCAGTACTTC
NA	TRBV2	TRBJ2-3	once	CASSLDKADTQYF	TGTGCCAGCAGCCTGGACAAGGCAGATACGCAGTATTTT
NA	TRBV7-2	TRBJ1-3	once	CASSKPPGGNTIYF	TGTGCCAGCAGCAAGCCTCCGGGGGGAAACACCATATATTTT
NA	TRBV6-5	TRBJ1-4	NA	CASRDTRWDEKLFF	TGTGCCAGCAGGGACACCCGTTGGGATGAAAAACTGTTTTTT
TRBD2	TRBV5-1	TRBJ2-2	NA	CASSYSLAADNTGELFF	TGCGCCAGCAGCTACTCACTAGCGGCAGATAACACCGGGGAGCTGTTTTTT
NA	TRBV12-3/TRBV12-4	TRBJ2-7	NA	CASSFTRDEQYF	TGTGCCAGCAGTTTCACCCGCGACGAGCAGTACTTC
NA	TRBV3-1/TRBV3-2	TRBJ1-1	NA	CASSQIDRVGGLDTEAFF	TGTGCCAGCAGCCAAATCGACCGTGTCGGGGGGCTCGACACTGAAGCTTTCTTT
TRBD1	TRBV27	TRBJ1-2	NA	CASSPGGIYGYTF	TGTGCCAGCAGCCCAGGGGGCATCTATGGCTACACCTTC
TRBD1	TRBV7-9	TRBJ1-5	NA	CASSWTGSQPQHF	TGTGCCAGCAGCTGGACAGGGAGTCAGCCCCAGCATTTT
NA	TRBV27	TRBJ1-2	NA	CASSPRGTANGYTF	TGTGCCAGCAGTCCCCGGGGGACGGCGAATGGCTACACCTTC
NA	TRBV19	TRBJ2-1	NA	CASSIYGAGNNEQFF	TGTGCCAGTAGTATATATGGGGCAGGCAACAATGAGCAGTTCTTC
NA	TRBV7-9	TRBJ2-1	NA	CASSLMEIYNEQFF	TGTGCCAGCAGCTTAATGGAGATCTACAATGAGCAGTTCTTC
TRBD1	TRBV19	TRBJ1-1	NA	CASSDREGSVTEAFF	TGTGCCAGTAGTGACAGGGAAGGGTCGGTCACTGAAGCTTTCTTT
TRBD2	TRBV9	TRBJ2-7	NA	CASSVSTGTSGSYEQYF	TGTGCCAGCAGCGTATCCACCGGGACTAGCGGTTCCTACGAGCAGTACTTC
TRBD1	TRBV11-1	TRBJ2-7	NA	CASSTATGLSYEQYF	TGTGCCAGCAGCACCGCGACAGGGTTGTCCTACGAGCAGTACTTC
NA	TRBV9	TRBJ2-1	NA	CASSVGRGSTSFKNEQFF	TGTGCCAGCAGCGTAGGAAGAGGGTCTACTAGTTTTAAAAATGAGCAGTTCTTC
NA	TRBV19	TRBJ2-5	NA	CASSIVGAGETQYF	TGTGCCAGTAGTATAGTAGGGGCCGGGGAGACCCAGTACTTC
TRBD1	TRBV6-5	TRBJ1-1	once	CASSSRQGVPGAEAFF	TGTGCCAGCAGTTCTAGACAGGGGGTGCCCGGGGCGGAAGCTTTCTTT
NA	TRBV20-1	TRBJ1-2	NA	CSAPDSGYTF	TGCAGTGCCCCGGACAGTGGCTACACCTTC
NA	TRBV19	TRBJ1-4	NA	CASSINRTGMKEKLFF	TGTGCCAGTAGTATCAATCGTACAGGGATGAAGGAAAAACTGTTTTTT
NA	TRBV10-2	TRBJ2-5	NA	CASSSQGETQYF	TGCGCCAGCAGTAGTCAGGGTGAGACCCAGTACTTC
TRBD1	TRBV7-2	TRBJ1-5	NA	CASSLAGTDNQPQHF	TGTGCCAGCAGCTTAGCGGGGACAGACAATCAGCCCCAGCATTTT
TRBD1	TRBV5-1	TRBJ1-4	NA	CASSLEGTGGFEKLFF	TGCGCCAGCAGCTTGGAAGGGACAGGGGGCTTTGAAAAACTGTTTTTT
TRBD2	TRBV5-1	TRBJ2-1	NA	CASTEGDYWREKIF	TGCGCCAGCACAGAAGGGGACTACTGGCGGGAGAAAATCTTC
NA	TRBV5-1	TRBJ2-7	NA	CASSLDRAPYEQYF	TGCGCCAGCAGCTTGGACAGGGCCCCATACGAGCAGTACTTC
NA	TRBV10-2	TRBJ2-7	NA	CASSESQGITYEQYF	TGCGCCAGCAGTGAGTCGCAGGGGATCACCTACGAGCAGTACTTC
NA	TRBV29-1	TRBJ2-7	once	CSVVLGVRSYEQYF	TGCAGCGTTGTGCTAGGGGTCCGCTCCTACGAGCAGTACTTC
NA	TRBV2	TRBJ2-3	NA	CASCPGQPTDTQYF	TGTGCCAGCTGTCCCGGACAGCCTACAGATACGCAGTATTTT